This is a list of T cell receptor beta chains from one sample in a study of CD8 T cells in Susac syndrome. TCRdb passed the immunoSEQ multiplex PCR reads through MiXCR, listing each CDR3 protein once. This repertoire shows 77,000 or so distinct CDR3 sequences, 93% found once; its top ten account for approximately 0.52%. The sequenced material came from CD4+ T cells from PBMCs. The receptors originated from a human donor with Susac syndrome. Each CDR3 is given with its conserved first and last residue. The D gene is left open where the match is weak. Size is omitted from some rows. Given values are once, few, many or a class for expanded clones.

abundance	v_gene	d_gene	j_gene	CDR3aa	CDR3nt
-	TRBV6-6	-	TRBJ2-3	CASSAPGSTDTQYF	TGTGCCAGCAGTGCACCAGGTAGCACAGATACGCAGTATTTT
-	TRBV12-5	-	TRBJ1-1	CASGLLGPNTEAFF	TGTGCTAGTGGACTGTTGGGACCGAACACTGAAGCTTTCTTT
once	TRBV5-1	-	TRBJ2-3	CASSLDGADTQYF	TGCGCCAGCAGCTTGGACGGGGCAGATACGCAGTATTTT
once	TRBV14	TRBD2	TRBJ2-1	CASSQEAGGSANEQFF	TGTGCCAGCAGCCAAGAGGCGGGGGGCAGCGCCAATGAGCAGTTCTTC
-	TRBV19	-	TRBJ2-6	CASMRRGPGANVLTF	TGTGCCAGTATGCGTCGGGGGCCTGGGGCCAACGTCCTGACTTTC
-	TRBV7-2	-	TRBJ2-1	CASSLGGTQNEQFF	TGTGCCAGCAGCTTAGGGGGGACCCAGAATGAGCAGTTCTTC
-	TRBV20-1	-	TRBJ2-5	CSASGGGETQYF	TGCAGTGCTAGCGGGGGTGGAGAGACCCAGTACTTC
-	TRBV27	-	TRBJ1-5	CASSLEGGYQPQHF	TGTGCCAGCAGTCTAGAGGGGGGATATCAGCCCCAGCATTTT
-	TRBV12-3/TRBV12-4	TRBD1	TRBJ2-7	CASSHPGQGSYEQYF	TGTGCCAGCAGTCACCCGGGACAGGGATCCTACGAGCAGTACTTC
-	TRBV19	-	TRBJ2-7	CASSMGLHYEQYF	TGTGCCAGTAGTATGGGACTTCACTACGAGCAGTACTTC
-	TRBV5-1	-	TRBJ2-1	CASSLGASTYNEQFF	TGCGCCAGCAGCTTGGGGGCGTCAACCTACAATGAGCAGTTCTTC
-	TRBV28	-	TRBJ2-7	CASSTWEVEALYEQYF	TGTGCCAGCAGTACCTGGGAGGTGGAGGCTTTGTACGAGCAGTACTTC
-	TRBV11-2	TRBD2	TRBJ2-5	CASSPIGGLAGPFRQETQYF	TGTGCCAGCAGCCCTATAGGGGGGCTAGCGGGGCCGTTCCGCCAAGAGACCCAGTACTTC
-	TRBV29-1	-	TRBJ1-2	CSVGGVGGYTF	TGCAGCGTTGGGGGAGTGGGCGGCTACACCTTC
-	TRBV7-2	TRBD2	TRBJ2-7	CASSLGSGSGDEQYF	TGTGCCAGCAGCTTAGGTAGCGGGAGCGGGGACGAGCAGTACTTC
-	TRBV12-5	-	TRBJ2-7	CASGLGAPPEYEQYF	TGTGCTAGTGGACTTGGGGCCCCACCGGAATACGAGCAGTACTTC
-	TRBV18	TRBD1	TRBJ2-1	CASSPQGAYVSYNEQFF	TGTGCCAGCTCACCGCAGGGGGCGTACGTCTCCTACAATGAGCAGTTCTTC
once	TRBV20-1	TRBD2	TRBJ2-3	CSARDSSGGDSDTQYF	TGCAGTGCTAGAGATTCGAGCGGGGGGGACTCAGATACGCAGTATTTT
-	TRBV7-9	TRBD1	TRBJ2-6	CASRSPGQGNGGANVLTF	TGTGCCAGCAGATCGCCGGGACAGGGCAACGGTGGGGCCAACGTCCTGACTTTC
-	TRBV20-1	TRBD2	TRBJ2-1	CSARASGGADEQFF	TGCAGTGCTAGGGCAAGCGGGGGTGCAGACGAGCAGTTCTTC
-	TRBV28	TRBD1	TRBJ1-4	CASGTGTGRSDEKLFF	TGTGCCAGTGGAACCGGGACAGGGCGGTCGGATGAAAAACTGTTTTTT
-	TRBV27	TRBD2	TRBJ2-4	CASRGGEGRAKNIQYF	TGTGCCAGCCGGGGGGGAGAGGGGAGAGCCAAAAACATTCAGTACTTC
-	TRBV20-1	TRBD2	TRBJ2-1	CSLSRGGSIYNEQFF	TGCAGTCTCTCGAGGGGCGGGAGCATCTACAATGAGCAGTTCTTC
-	TRBV7-9	-	TRBJ2-5	CASSPTGNQETQYF	TGTGCCAGCAGCCCCACAGGGAACCAAGAGACCCAGTACTTC
-	TRBV20-1	TRBD2	TRBJ2-1	CSARGDSGRRNEQFF	TGCAGTGCTAGAGGGGACAGCGGGAGGAGAAATGAGCAGTTCTTC
-	TRBV6-6	TRBD2	TRBJ2-1	CASSYRTSGGLNEQFF	TGTGCCAGCAGTTACCGGACTAGCGGGGGGCTCAATGAGCAGTTCTTC
once	TRBV24-1	TRBD1	TRBJ1-5	CATSARTGASNQPQHF	TGTGCCACCAGTGCCAGGACAGGGGCTAGCAATCAGCCCCAGCATTTT
-	TRBV5-1	-	TRBJ2-4	CASSFGLAKNIQYF	TGCGCCAGCAGCTTCGGCCTAGCCAAAAACATTCAGTACTTC
-	TRBV6-5	-	TRBJ1-2	CASSYSRQKKSYGYTF	TGTGCCAGCAGTTACTCGAGGCAGAAAAAGTCCTATGGCTACACCTTC
once	TRBV7-9	-	TRBJ1-1	CASSRRGTNTEAFF	TGTGCCAGCAGCCGAAGAGGGACGAACACTGAAGCTTTCTTT
once	TRBV20-1	-	TRBJ1-2	CSAPRQRYGYTF	TGCAGTGCACCGAGACAGCGCTATGGCTACACCTTC
once	TRBV10-3	-	TRBJ2-7	CAISGGSHEQYF	TGTGCCATCAGTGGTGGCAGCCACGAGCAGTACTTC
-	TRBV20-1	TRBD1	TRBJ2-2	CSAPQGGTGELFF	TGCAGTGCGCCACAGGGGGGAACCGGGGAGCTGTTTTTT
-	TRBV5-5	-	TRBJ1-5	CASSLGQVSGPQHF	TGTGCCAGCAGCTTGGGACAGGTCTCGGGGCCCCAGCATTTT
once	TRBV14	-	TRBJ2-3	CASSQVWGTQYF	TGTGCCAGCAGCCAAGTGTGGGGTACGCAGTATTTT
-	TRBV9	TRBD1	TRBJ2-5	CASSVGQGRLGTQYF	TGTGCCAGCTCCGTTGGACAGGGGAGATTGGGGACCCAGTACTTC
-	TRBV12-3/TRBV12-4	-	TRBJ2-3	CASSSTIDTDTQYF	TGTGCCAGCAGTTCTACTATTGACACAGATACGCAGTATTTT
-	TRBV2	TRBD1	TRBJ1-2	CASSEGQGNGYTF	TGTGCCAGCAGTGAGGGACAGGGGAATGGCTACACCTTC
-	TRBV7-9	-	TRBJ2-1	CASSFRNEQFF	TGTGCCAGCAGCTTCAGAAATGAGCAGTTCTTC
once	TRBV5-1	-	TRBJ2-5	CASNYRETQYF	TGCGCCAGCAACTATCGGGAGACCCAGTACTTC
-	TRBV28	TRBD2	TRBJ2-7	CASRQGRVEQYF	TGTGCCAGCCGCCAAGGGAGGGTCGAGCAGTACTTC
-	TRBV5-1	-	TRBJ2-5	CASSLARGQETQYF	TGCGCCAGCAGCTTGGCCAGGGGCCAAGAGACCCAGTACTTC
-	TRBV10-3	TRBD2	TRBJ2-7	CAISAGGDEQYF	TGTGCCATCAGTGCGGGAGGTGACGAGCAGTACTTC
-	TRBV12-3/TRBV12-4	TRBD1	TRBJ2-7	CASSLGQVYYEQYF	TGTGCCAGCAGTTTGGGACAGGTATATTACGAGCAGTACTTC
-	TRBV12-3/TRBV12-4	TRBD2	TRBJ2-5	CASSSGGPWDTQYF	TGTGCCAGCAGTTCGGGAGGGCCTTGGGATACCCAGTACTTC
-	TRBV27	-	TRBJ2-2	CASSFGRTTNTGELFF	TGTGCCAGCAGTTTTGGGCGAACCACGAACACCGGGGAGCTGTTTTTT
-	TRBV18	-	TRBJ1-2	CASSPSKSGRGYTF	TGTGCCAGCTCACCATCGAAGTCAGGGAGAGGCTACACCTTC
once	TRBV30	-	TRBJ2-1	CAWSVFRDGSSYNEQFF	TGTGCCTGGAGTGTATTTCGGGACGGAAGCTCCTACAATGAGCAGTTCTTC